One sample yielded the 3 T cell receptor beta chains listed below, sequenced in a study of blood T cells in healthy people across ages. Together with a sample-barcoded 5' primer, a J-beta primer mix was included in a second PCR lasting about 7 to 11 cycles. TCRdb called the 5' RACE reads again in MiXCR, with one record for every CDR3 protein. The table has 1.4 million or so distinct CDR3 sequences, approximately 39% seen once; the top ten hold about 4%. The specimen sequenced was blood. These receptors were collected from a woman aged 18-35 years in good health.

V usage is TRBV20-1 and J usage is TRBJ2-7; 8 bases are shared with TRBD1. V was pared by 6 bases and J by 5 bases, with 9 bases of the junction left unmatched. This CDR3 has 13 residues. Germline CDR1 and CDR2: DFQATT and SNEGSKA (reference sequence). The CDR3, as DNA: TGCAGTGCGGAGAGGACAGGGTCCCACGAGCAGTACTTC. It specifies CSAERTGSHEQYF.

J is TRBJ2-5 and V is TRBV20-1; 7 positions agree with TRBD2. The CDR3 consists of 17 residues. Germline V gives CDR1 DFQATT, CDR2 SNEGSKA (reference sequence). Germline trimming cut 3 bases from V and 5 bases from J; bases unmatched to any gene: 18. The CDR3 bases are TGCAGTGCTAGGCCAGGAAGGGTAGCGGGTCCCCGGGAGACCCAGTACTTC. As protein: CSARPGRVAGPRETQYF.

This clonotype has only a few counts. V and J are TRBV28 and TRBJ2-4, with 11 bases aligning to TRBD2. The CDR3 length is 17 residues. V lost 3 bases, J lost 2 bases, and 6 bases stayed unmatched. Per the germline V gene, CDR1 is MDHEN and CDR2 is SYDVKM. The CDR3 DNA is TGTGCCAGCAGTTTTCTAGCGGGAGGCGGGACCAAAAACATTCAGTACTTC. This codes for CASSFLAGGGTKNIQYF.